A single TCR beta chain is shown here with its context. Trimming removed 4 bases at V and 0 bases at J, with 9 bases between. CDR3 size: 15 residues. Germline V gives CDR1 SGHAT, CDR2 FQNNGV. Profiled with immunoSEQ multiplex PCR; TCRdb holds only in-frame clones, not every one. Among about 130,000 clones, approximately 85% were seen once, and the ten largest hold approximately 1.5%. The data were taken from a study of T cell responses to AZD1222 COVID-19 vaccine. The gene calls are TRBV11-2 and TRBJ1-4, with D possibly matching TRBD1 (6 bases). The input for sequencing was peripheral blood, taken on day 0 of AZD1222 vaccination. The receptor comes from an adult in good health. CDR3 amino acids: CASSSRGPTNEKLFF. CDR3 nucleotide sequence: TGTGCCAGCAGCTCACGGGGGCCAACTAATGAAAAACTGTTTTTT.